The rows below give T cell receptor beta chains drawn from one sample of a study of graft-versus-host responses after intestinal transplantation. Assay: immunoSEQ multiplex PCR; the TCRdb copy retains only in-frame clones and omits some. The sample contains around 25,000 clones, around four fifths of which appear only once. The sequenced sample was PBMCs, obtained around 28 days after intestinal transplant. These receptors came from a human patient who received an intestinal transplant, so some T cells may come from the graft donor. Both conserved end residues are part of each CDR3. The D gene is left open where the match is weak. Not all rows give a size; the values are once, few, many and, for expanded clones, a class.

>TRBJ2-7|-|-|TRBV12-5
TGTGCTAGTGGGAGGACCTACGAGCAGTACTTC
CASGRTYEQYF
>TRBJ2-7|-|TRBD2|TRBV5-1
TGCGCCAGCAGCTTGGAATTAGCGGGGGGCTGGGAGCAGTACTTC
CASSLELAGGWEQYF
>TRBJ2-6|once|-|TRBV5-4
TGTGCCAGCAGCTTGGAGGGACCGCGCTCTGGGGCCAACGTCCTGACTTTC
CASSLEGPRSGANVLTF
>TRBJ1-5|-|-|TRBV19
TGTGCCAGTAGTATGTGGAGGGAGGGGCAGCCCCAGCATTTT
CASSMWREGQPQHF
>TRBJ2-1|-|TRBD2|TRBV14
TGTGCCAGCAGAGGCGGACTAGCGGGGGCCGGCGTCAACAATGAGCAGTTCTTC
CASRGGLAGAGVNNEQFF
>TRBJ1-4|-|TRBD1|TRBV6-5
TGTGCCAGCAGTCACACAGGGGTTAGCGAAAAACTGTTTTTT
CASSHTGVSEKLFF
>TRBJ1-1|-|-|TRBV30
TGTGCCTGGGGAGGAGGGAACACTGAAGCTTTCTTT
CAWGGGNTEAFF
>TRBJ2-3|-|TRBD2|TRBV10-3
TGTGCCATCAGTGCGGGGACTAGCGAAGATACGCAGTATTTT
CAISAGTSEDTQYF
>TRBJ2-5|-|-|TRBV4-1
TGCGCCAGCAGCCATTACAGAGGGACCCAGTACTTC
CASSHYRGTQYF
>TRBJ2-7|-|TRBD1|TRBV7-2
TGTGCCAGCAGCCCCGGGACAGGGTATTACGAGCAGTACTTC
CASSPGTGYYEQYF
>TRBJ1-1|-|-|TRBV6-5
TGTGCCAGCAGTTTGCGGCGAGGAACTGAAGCTTTCTTT
CASSLRRGTEAFF
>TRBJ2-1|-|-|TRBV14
TGTGCCAGCAGCCAAGAACTAGCTTTCAATGAGCAGTTCTTC
CASSQELAFNEQFF
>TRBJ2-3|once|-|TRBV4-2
TGTGCCAGCAGCCAAGGGTCAGACCCAGATACGCAGTATTTT
CASSQGSDPDTQYF
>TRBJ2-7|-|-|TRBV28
TGTGCCAGCAGTACCGACGGCTACGAGCAGTACTTC
CASSTDGYEQYF
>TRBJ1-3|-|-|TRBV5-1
TGCGCCAGCAGCTTGGCCGGGCGCTACTCTGGAAACACCATATATTTT
CASSLAGRYSGNTIYF
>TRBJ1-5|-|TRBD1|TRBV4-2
TGTGCCAGCAGCCAAGGGACAGGCCGGAATCAGCCCCAGCATTTT
CASSQGTGRNQPQHF
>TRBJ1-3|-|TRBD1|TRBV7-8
TGTGCCAGCAGCGCTGACAGGGTCTCTGGAAACACCATATATTTT
CASSADRVSGNTIYF
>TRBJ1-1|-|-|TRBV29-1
TGCAGCGGCGGGGACACTGAAGCTTTCTTT
CSGGDTEAFF
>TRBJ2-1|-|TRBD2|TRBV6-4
TGTGCCAGCAGTGCAAACGGGGGGTCCTACAATGAGCAGTTCTTC
CASSANGGSYNEQFF
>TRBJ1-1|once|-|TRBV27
TGTGCCAGCAGTCCCCCCCTACTGAAGGCGGGGAACACTGAAGCTTTCTTT
CASSPPLLKAGNTEAFF
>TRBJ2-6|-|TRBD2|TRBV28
TGTGCCAGCAGTTCCCTAGCGGGAGTGACTGGGGCCAACGTCCTGACTTTC
CASSSLAGVTGANVLTF
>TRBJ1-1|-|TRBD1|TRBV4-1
TGCGCCAGCAGCCAAGTTGGACAGGGAGGGACTGAAGCTTTCTTT
CASSQVGQGGTEAFF
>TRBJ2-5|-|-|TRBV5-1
TGCGCCAGCGTACCTACACAGGGATGGGAGACCCAGTACTTC
CASVPTQGWETQYF
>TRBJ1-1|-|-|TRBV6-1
TGTGCCAGCAGTGAAAGGGTCCTCTTCATCCCTCCGGGGGGTGAAGCTTTCTTT
CASSERVLFIPPGGEAFF
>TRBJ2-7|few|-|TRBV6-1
TGTGCCAGCAGTACAGGGCGTTCCTACGAGCAGTACTTC
CASSTGRSYEQYF
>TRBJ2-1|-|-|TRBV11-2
TGTGCCAGCAGCTTAGGTGGCAGGGGGGATGAAGCGGACAATGAGCAGTTCTTC
CASSLGGRGDEADNEQFF
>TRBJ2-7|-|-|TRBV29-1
TGCAGCGTTGAAGATCGGGATGGCTACGAGCAGTACTTC
CSVEDRDGYEQYF
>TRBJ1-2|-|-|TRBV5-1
TGCGTCAGCAGCTTGTTCCCCTATAACTATGGCTACACCTTC
CVSSLFPYNYGYTF
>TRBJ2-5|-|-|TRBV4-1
TGCGCCAGCAGCCGGACAGACCAAGAGACCCAGTACTTC
CASSRTDQETQYF
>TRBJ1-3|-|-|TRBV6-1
TGTGCCAGCAGTGAAGGGGGGGCAGGAAACACCATATATTTT
CASSEGGAGNTIYF
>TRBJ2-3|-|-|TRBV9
TGTGCCAGCAGCGACCCAGGGGATACGCAGTATTTT
CASSDPGDTQYF
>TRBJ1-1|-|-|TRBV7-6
TGTGCCAGCAGCTTAGGGGGGGCCCTGAACACTGAAGCTTTCTTT
CASSLGGALNTEAFF
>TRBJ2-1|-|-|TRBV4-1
TGCGCCAGCAGCCAAGAACCCAGGTTGAGCTCCTACAATGAGCAGTTCTTC
CASSQEPRLSSYNEQFF
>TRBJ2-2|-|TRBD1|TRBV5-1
TGCGCCAGCAGCCCCGGGACAGGGGACACCGGGGAGCTGTTTTTT
CASSPGTGDTGELFF
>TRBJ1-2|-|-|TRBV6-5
TGTGCCAGCAGGAAGGACGGGACGGGGAACTATGGCTACACCTTC
CASRKDGTGNYGYTF
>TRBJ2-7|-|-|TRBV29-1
TGCAGTGCGCTTGGGGGGACCCAAAATGGTGAGCAGTACTTC
CSALGGTQNGEQYF
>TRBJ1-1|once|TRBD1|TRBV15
TGTGCCACCAGCAGGGGGACAGCGCTGAACACTGAAGCTTTCTTT
CATSRGTALNTEAFF
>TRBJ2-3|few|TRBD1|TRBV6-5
TGTGCCAGCAGTTACGAGGGGGCAGGGACAGATACGCAGTATTTT
CASSYEGAGTDTQYF
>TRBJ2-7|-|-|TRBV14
TGTGCCAGCAGCCAAGAGGGCGGATGGGGGGACACATCCTACGAGCAGTACTTC
CASSQEGGWGDTSYEQYF
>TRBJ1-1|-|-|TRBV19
TGTGCCAGTAGTAGTCAAACAGACACTGAAGCTTTCTTT
CASSSQTDTEAFF
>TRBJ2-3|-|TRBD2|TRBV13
TGTGCCAGCAGCCAGGGACTAGCGATAGATACGCAGTATTTT
CASSQGLAIDTQYF
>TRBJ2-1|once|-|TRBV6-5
TGTGCCAGCAGTTACGCCGGGGGACAGTCTTACAATGAGCAGTTCTTC
CASSYAGGQSYNEQFF
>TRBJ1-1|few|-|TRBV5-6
TGTGCCAGCAGCGACAGTTACGGCACTGAAGCTTTCTTT
CASSDSYGTEAFF
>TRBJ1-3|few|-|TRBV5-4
TGTGCCAGCAGTCCCGGACCGAACTCTGGAAACACCATATATTTT
CASSPGPNSGNTIYF
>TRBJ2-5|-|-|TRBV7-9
TGTGCCAGCAAATTGAGGGGCCAAGAGACCCAGTACTTC
CASKLRGQETQYF
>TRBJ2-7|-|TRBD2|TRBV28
TGTGCCAGCAGTTTATTAGCGGGCTACGAGCAGTACTTC
CASSLLAGYEQYF
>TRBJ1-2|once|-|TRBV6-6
TGTGCCAGCAGTCCCGGGACGGTCGCTTTCAGTGGCTACACCTTC
CASSPGTVAFSGYTF
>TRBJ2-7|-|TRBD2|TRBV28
TGTGCCAGCAGTACCACTAGCGGGGCATCGTACGAGCAGTACTTC
CASSTTSGASYEQYF
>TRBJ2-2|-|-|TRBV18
TGTGCCAGCTCCTGGGCGACCGGGGAGCTGTTTTTT
CASSWATGELFF
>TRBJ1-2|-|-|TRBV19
TGTGCCAGTAGTTTCTCGGGGACCCCCTGGGGCTACACCTTC
CASSFSGTPWGYTF
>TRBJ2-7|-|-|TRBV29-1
TGCAGCGTGGGGGGTGGATTTTCCGAGCAGTACTTC
CSVGGGFSEQYF
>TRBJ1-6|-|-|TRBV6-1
TGTGCCAGCACTATTACAGGGAATTCACCCCTCCACTTT
CASTITGNSPLHF